This T cell receptor beta chain stems from a study of blood T cell repertoires in COVID-19. Study information: Spain, Italy and the United States supplied samples that represented acute and convalescent COVID-19. PBMCs, B-cell-depleted T cells, or T cells provided the cDNA or gDNA that made up the material.

How the authors handled the data: It was from reference gene primer amplification that nucleated cell counts were estimated. The data were produced by immunoSEQ multiplex PCR, yet TCRdb's version contains in-frame clones alone and is incomplete. V and J calls and clone size are copied from that table; D and trimming were computed from the DNA. The sample has about 140,000 clones, roughly 76% seen once; the top ten hold roughly 14%. The sequenced sample consisted of peripheral blood. The receptor was derived from a man aged 80 or over with acute or convalescent COVID-19.

DNA for the CDR3: TGTGCCAGCAGTCGACAGGAGAATGAAAAACTGTTTTTT. It encodes CASSRQENEKLFF. This chain links TRBV12-3 or TRBV12-4 with TRBJ1-4, with a weak D call TRBD1 (6 bases). This CDR3 has 13 amino acids. V was shortened by 5 bases and J by 5 bases, with 9 bases between the two germline ends.